A single sample is the source of the 2 T cell receptor beta chains below, sequenced in a study of post-analysis software for immune sequencing data (dated by TCRdb to between 2014 and 2017). General conclusions and limits of the study: Significantly higher frequencies in patients than in controls were found for a few TRBV segments, including TRBV5-6, TRBV5-1 and TRBV20-1.

Their antigens remain unidentified. The library was prepared using PCR. Sequenced on an Illumina HiSeq 2500. Unique molecular identifiers were incorporated into TCR beta cDNA libraries to reduce PCR and sequencing biases. In TCRdb, the public reads were trimmed at Q25 with fastp and aligned with MiXCR, with productive beta chains retained. Identical CDR3 proteins give one entry, which carries the most common genes and DNA. The table for this sample lists some 450,000 distinct CDR3 sequences; under 55% of them were counted only once. Around an eighth of the sample is in the top ten clones. Sequenced material: blood. The receptors come from a girl aged 5 to 17 with multiple sclerosis.

The gene calls are TRBV7-2 and TRBJ2-3; 7 bases align to TRBD2. The CDR3 is made up of 16 amino acids. In germline, CDR1 is SGHTA, CDR2 FQGNSA. J gave up 4 bases and V 1 base, and 8 bases lay outside the gene matches. This chain's CDR3 is CASSLGGRKGADTQYF. The DNA of the CDR3 is TGTGCCAGCAGCTTAGGCGGGAGAAAGGGTGCAGATACGCAGTATTTT. Based on the CDR3 plus reference TRBV7-2 and TRBJ2-3, the full variable domain is GAGVSQSPSNKVTEKGKDVELRCDPISGHTALYWYRQSLGQGLEFLIYFQGNSAPDKSGLPSDRFSAERTGGSVSTLTIQRTQQEDSAVYLCASSLGGRKGADTQYFGPGTRLTVL.

This clonotype was counted between two and nine times. The CDR3 here is CSASDPAYNEQFF. The DNA of the CDR3 is TGCAGTGCTAGCGACCCAGCCTACAATGAGCAGTTCTTC. This chain joins TRBV20-1 and TRBJ2-1; D gene unclear. The V gene lost 3 bases and the J gene lost 2 bases, with 8 bases spanning the gap. The CDR3 is made up of 13 amino acids. Germline assignment: CDR1 DFQATT and CDR2 SNEGSKA (reference sequence).